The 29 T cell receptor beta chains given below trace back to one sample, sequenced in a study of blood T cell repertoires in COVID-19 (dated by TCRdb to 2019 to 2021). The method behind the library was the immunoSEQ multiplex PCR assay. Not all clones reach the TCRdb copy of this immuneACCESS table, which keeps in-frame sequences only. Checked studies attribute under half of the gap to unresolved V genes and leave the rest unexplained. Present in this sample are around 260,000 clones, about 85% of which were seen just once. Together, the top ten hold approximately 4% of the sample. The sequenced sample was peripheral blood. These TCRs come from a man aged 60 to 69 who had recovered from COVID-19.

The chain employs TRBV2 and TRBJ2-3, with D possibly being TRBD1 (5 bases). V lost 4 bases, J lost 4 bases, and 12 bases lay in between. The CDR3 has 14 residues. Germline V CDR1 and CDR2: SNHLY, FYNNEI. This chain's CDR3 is CASSGGSLPDTQYF. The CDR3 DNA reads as TGTGCCAGCAGTGGGGGCAGCCTCCCAGATACGCAGTATTTT.

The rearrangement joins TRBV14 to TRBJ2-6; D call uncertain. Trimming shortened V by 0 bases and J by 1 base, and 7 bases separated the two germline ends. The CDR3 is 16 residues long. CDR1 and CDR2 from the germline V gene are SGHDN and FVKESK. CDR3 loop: CASSQERVSGANVLTF. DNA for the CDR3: TGTGCCAGCAGCCAAGAACGGGTGTCTGGGGCCAACGTCCTGACTTTC. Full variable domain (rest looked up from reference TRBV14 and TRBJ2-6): EAGVTQFPSHSVIEKGQTVTLRCDPISGHDNLYWYRRVMGKEIKFLLHFVKESKQDESGMPNNRFLAERTGGTYSTLKVQPAELEDSGVYFCASSQERVSGANVLTFGAGSRLTVL.

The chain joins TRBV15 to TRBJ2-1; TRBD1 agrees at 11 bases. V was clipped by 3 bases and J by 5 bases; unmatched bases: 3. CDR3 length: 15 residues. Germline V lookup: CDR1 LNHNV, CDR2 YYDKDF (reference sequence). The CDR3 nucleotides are TGTGCCACCAGCAGGGGGGGACAGGGGGACAATGAGCAGTTCTTC. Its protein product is CATSRGGQGDNEQFF.

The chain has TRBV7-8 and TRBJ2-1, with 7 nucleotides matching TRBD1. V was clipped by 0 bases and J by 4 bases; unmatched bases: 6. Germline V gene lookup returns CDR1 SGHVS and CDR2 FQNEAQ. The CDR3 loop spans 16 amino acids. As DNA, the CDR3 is TGTGCCAGCAGCTTAGCGCTGAGGGGGCCTTACAATGAGCAGTTCTTC. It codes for CASSLALRGPYNEQFF. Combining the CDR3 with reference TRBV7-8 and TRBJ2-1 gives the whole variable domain GAGVSQSPRYKVAKRGQDVALRCDPISGHVSLFWYQQALGQGPEFLTYFQNEAQLDKSGLPSDRFFAERPEGSVSTLKIQRTQQEDSAVYLCASSLALRGPYNEQFFGPGTRLTVL.

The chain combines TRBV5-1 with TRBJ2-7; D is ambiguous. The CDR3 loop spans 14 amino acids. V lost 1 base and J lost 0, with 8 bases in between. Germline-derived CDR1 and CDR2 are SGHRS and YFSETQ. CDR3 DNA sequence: TGCGCCAGCAGCTTGAGAGGCCCCTCCTACGAGCAGTACTTC. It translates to CASSLRGPSYEQYF.

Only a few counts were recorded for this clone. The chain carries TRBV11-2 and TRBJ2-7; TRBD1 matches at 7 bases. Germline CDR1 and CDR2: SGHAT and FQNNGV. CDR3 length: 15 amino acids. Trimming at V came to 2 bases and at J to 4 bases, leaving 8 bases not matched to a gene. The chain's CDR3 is CASSLNRGPAYEQYF. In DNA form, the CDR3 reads TGTGCCAGCAGCTTAAACAGGGGCCCTGCGTACGAGCAGTACTTC.

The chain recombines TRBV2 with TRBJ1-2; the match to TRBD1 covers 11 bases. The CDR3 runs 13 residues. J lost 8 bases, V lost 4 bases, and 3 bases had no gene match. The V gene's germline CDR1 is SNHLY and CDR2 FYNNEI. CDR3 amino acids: CASSARTGGGYTF. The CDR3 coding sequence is TGTGCCAGCAGTGCCCGGACAGGGGGCGGCTACACCTTC.

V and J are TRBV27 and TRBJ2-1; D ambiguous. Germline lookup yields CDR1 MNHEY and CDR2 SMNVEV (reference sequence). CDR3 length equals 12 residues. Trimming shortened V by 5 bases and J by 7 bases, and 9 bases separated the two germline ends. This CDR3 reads CASSQSRNEQFF. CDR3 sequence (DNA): TGTGCCAGCAGTCAATCTCGGAATGAGCAGTTCTTC.

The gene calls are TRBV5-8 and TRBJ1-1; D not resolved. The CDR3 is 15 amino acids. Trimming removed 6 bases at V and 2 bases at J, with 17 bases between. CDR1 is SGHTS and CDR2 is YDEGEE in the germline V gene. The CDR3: CASTHHRAGNTEAFF. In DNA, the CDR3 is TGTGCCAGCACCCACCATCGGGCGGGAAACACTGAAGCTTTCTTT.

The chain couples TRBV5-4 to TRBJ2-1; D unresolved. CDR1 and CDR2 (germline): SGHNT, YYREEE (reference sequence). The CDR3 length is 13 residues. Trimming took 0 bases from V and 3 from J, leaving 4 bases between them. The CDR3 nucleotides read TGTGCCAGCAGCTTGGACAGCTACAATGAGCAGTTCTTC. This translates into CASSLDSYNEQFF.

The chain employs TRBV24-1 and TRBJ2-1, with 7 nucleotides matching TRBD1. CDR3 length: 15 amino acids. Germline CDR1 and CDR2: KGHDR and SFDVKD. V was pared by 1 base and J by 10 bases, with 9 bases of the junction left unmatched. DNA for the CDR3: TGTGCCACCAGTGATTTAAGGCAGGGGGTCAGCGAGCAGTTCTTC. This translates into CATSDLRQGVSEQFF.

The CDR3 DNA sequence: TGTGCCAGCAGCCTCGGGTCCACTAATGAAAAACTGTTTTTT. Its translation: CASSLGSTNEKLFF. The rearrangement uses TRBV2 and TRBJ1-4; D is ambiguous. Germline values: CDR1 SNHLY, CDR2 FYNNEI. This CDR3 is 14 amino acids long. V shed 6 bases and J shed 2 bases, with 10 bases lying between them.

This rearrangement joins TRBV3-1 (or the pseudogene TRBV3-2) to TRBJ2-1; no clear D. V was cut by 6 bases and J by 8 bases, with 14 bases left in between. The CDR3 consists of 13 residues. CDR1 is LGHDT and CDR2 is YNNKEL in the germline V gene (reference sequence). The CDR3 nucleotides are TGTGCCAGCAGGAAGACTGAGAGCTATGAGCAGTTCTTC. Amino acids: CASRKTESYEQFF.

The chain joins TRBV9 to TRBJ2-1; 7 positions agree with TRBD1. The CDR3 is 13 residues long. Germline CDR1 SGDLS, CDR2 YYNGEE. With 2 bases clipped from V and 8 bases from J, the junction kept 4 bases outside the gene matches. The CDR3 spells CASSVSQGDEQFF. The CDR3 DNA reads TGTGCCAGCAGCGTCAGTCAGGGGGATGAGCAGTTCTTC. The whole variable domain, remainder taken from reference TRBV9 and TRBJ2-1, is DSGVTQTPKHLITATGQRVTLRCSPRSGDLSVYWYQQSLDQGLQFLIQYYNGEERAKGNILERFSAQQFPDLHSELNLSSLELGDSALYFCASSVSQGDEQFFGPGTRLTVL.

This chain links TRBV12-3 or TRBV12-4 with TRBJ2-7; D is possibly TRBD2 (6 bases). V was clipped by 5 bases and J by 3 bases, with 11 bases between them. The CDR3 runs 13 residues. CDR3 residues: CASSPNGGYEQYF. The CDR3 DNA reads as TGTGCCAGCAGTCCCAACGGGGGCTACGAGCAGTACTTC.

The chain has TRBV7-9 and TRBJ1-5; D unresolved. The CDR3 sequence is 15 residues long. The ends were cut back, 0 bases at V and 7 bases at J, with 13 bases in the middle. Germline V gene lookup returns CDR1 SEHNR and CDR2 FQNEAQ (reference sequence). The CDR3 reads CASSLAVEGRQPQHF. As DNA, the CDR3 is TGTGCCAGCAGCTTAGCGGTCGAGGGTCGGCAGCCCCAGCATTTT.

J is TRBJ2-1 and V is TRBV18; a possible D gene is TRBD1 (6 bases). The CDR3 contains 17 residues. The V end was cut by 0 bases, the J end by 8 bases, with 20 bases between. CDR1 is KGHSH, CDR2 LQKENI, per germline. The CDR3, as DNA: TGTGCCAGCTCACCACCGAATTCAGGGGTGGGGGTTGATGAGCAGTTCTTC. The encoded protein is CASSPPNSGVGVDEQFF.

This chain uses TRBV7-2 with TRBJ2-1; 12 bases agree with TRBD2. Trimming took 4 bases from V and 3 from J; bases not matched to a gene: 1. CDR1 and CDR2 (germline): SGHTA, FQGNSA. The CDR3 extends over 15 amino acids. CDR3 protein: CASSWTSGDYNEQFF. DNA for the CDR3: TGTGCCAGCAGCTGGACTAGCGGGGACTACAATGAGCAGTTCTTC.

The CDR3 is CATQEQGSTDTQYF. As DNA, the CDR3 is TGTGCCACCCAAGAACAGGGGAGCACAGATACGCAGTATTTT. The V call is TRBV24-1, the J call TRBJ2-3; 7 bases are shared with TRBD1. The CDR3 consists of 14 residues. Germline lookup yields CDR1 KGHDR and CDR2 SFDVKD. V shed 9 bases and J 0 bases; nucleotides not matched to a gene: 5.

CDR3 sequence: CASSPSGTGRNTIYF. The CDR3 DNA is TGCGCCAGCAGCCCCTCCGGGACAGGGAGAAACACCATATATTTT. The chain uses TRBV5-1 and TRBJ1-3; 9 positions agree with TRBD1. V trimming: 4 bases; J trimming: 5 bases; junction bases outside the gene matches: 7. Germline CDR1 is SGHRS and CDR2 is YFSETQ. The CDR3 extends over 15 amino acids.

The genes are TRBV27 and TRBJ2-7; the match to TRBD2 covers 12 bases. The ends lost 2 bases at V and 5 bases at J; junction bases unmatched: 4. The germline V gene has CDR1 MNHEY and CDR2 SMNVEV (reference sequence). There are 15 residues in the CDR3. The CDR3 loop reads CASSLTTSGGDEQYF. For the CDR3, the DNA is TGTGCCAGCAGTTTAACGACTAGCGGGGGTGACGAGCAGTACTTC.

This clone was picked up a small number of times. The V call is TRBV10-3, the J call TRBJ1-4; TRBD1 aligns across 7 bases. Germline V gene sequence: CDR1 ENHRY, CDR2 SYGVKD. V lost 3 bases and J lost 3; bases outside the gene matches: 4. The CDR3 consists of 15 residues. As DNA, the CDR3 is TGTGCCATCAGTGAATCAGGGGGACCTAATGAAAAACTGTTTTTT. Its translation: CAISESGGPNEKLFF.

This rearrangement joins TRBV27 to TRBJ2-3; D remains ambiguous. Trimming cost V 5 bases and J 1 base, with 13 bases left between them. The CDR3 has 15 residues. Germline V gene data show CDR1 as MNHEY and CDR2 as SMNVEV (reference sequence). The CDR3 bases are TGTGCCAGCAGTCCGACACCAGGTGGCACAGATACGCAGTATTTT. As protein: CASSPTPGGTDTQYF.

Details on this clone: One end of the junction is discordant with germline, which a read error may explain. As DNA, the CDR3 is TGCGCTGTGCGCGGGGCTTTCTTT. Its translation is CAVRGAFF. The V and J genes are TRBV30 and TRBJ1-1, with D uncertain. This CDR3 has 8 residues. Germline V gene lookup returns CDR1 GTSNPN and CDR2 SVGIG (reference sequence).

CDR3 loop: CASSLVGGVEQYF. The CDR3 DNA is TGTGCCAGCAGCTTAGTTGGAGGGGTCGAGCAGTACTTC. The V and J genes are TRBV13 and TRBJ2-7, with TRBD2 as a possible D gene (6 bases). This CDR3 spans 13 amino acids. Deletions cut 1 base from V and 6 bases from J, with 10 bases between. Germline CDR1 reads PRHDT; CDR2 reads FYEKMQ (reference sequence).

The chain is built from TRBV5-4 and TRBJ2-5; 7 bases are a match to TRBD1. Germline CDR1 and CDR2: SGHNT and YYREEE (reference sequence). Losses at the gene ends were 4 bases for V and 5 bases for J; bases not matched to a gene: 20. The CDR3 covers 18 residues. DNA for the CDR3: TGTGCCAGCAGCCCTCGACCAGGACAGGCCCCCCGAAGGGAGACCCAGTACTTC. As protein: CASSPRPGQAPRRETQYF.

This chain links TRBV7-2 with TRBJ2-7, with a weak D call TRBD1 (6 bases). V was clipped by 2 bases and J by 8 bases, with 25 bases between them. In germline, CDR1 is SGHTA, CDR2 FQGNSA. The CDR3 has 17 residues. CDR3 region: CASSLKTRTERLRKQYF. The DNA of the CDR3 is TGTGCCAGCAGCTTAAAGACAAGGACAGAGAGATTACGAAAGCAGTACTTC.

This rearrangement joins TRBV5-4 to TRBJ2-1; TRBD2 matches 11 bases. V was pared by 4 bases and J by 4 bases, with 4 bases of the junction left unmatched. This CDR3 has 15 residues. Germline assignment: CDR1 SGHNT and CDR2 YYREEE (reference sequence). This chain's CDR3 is CASSPTSGVYNEQFF. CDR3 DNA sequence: TGTGCCAGCAGCCCGACTAGCGGGGTTTACAATGAGCAGTTCTTC.

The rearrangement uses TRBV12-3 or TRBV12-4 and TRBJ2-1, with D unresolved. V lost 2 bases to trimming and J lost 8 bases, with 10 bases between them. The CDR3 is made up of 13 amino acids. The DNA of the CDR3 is TGTGCCAGCAGTTTATTTTCGGTCCATGAGCAGTTCTTC. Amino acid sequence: CASSLFSVHEQFF.